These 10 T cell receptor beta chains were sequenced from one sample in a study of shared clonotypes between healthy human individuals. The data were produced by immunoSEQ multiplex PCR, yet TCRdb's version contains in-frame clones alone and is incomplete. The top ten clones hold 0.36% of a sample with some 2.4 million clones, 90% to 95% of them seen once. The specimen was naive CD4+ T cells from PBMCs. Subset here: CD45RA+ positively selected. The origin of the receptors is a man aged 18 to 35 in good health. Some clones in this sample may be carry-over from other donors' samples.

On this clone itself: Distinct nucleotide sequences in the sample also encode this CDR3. The CDR3 spells CASSQGTGNQPQHF. The CDR3 coding sequence is TGCGCCAGCAGCCAAGGGACAGGCAATCAGCCCCAGCATTTT. The chain employs TRBV5-1 and TRBJ1-5, with 7 bases aligning to TRBD1. Germline CDR1 and CDR2: SGHRS and YFSETQ. V was pared by 4 bases and J by 2 bases, with 3 bases of the junction left unmatched. The CDR3 is 14 residues long. The whole variable domain, remainder taken from reference TRBV5-1 and TRBJ1-5, is KAGVTQTPRYLIKTRGQQVTLSCSPISGHRSVSWYQQTPGQGLQFLFEYFSETQRNKGNFPGRFSGRQFSNSRSEMNVSTLELGDSALYLCASSQGTGNQPQHFGDGTRLSIL.

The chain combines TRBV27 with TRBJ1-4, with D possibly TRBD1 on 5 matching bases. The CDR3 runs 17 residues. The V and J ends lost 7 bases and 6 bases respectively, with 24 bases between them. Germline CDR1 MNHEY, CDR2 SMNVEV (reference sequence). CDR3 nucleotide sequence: TGTGCCAGCACTACCTCCACGGGGCGCCGCGACGATGAAAAACTGTTTTTT. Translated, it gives CASTTSTGRRDDEKLFF. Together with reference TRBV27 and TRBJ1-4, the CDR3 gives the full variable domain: EAQVTQNPRYLITVTGKKLTVTCSQNMNHEYMSWYRQDPGLGLRQIYYSMNVEVTDKGDVPEGYKVSRKEKRNFPLILESPSPNQTSLYFCASTTSTGRRDDEKLFFGSGTQLSVL.

This CDR3 is CASSLAGDPFSDTQYF. The CDR3 DNA reads TGCGCCAGCAGCTTGGCCGGGGACCCTTTCTCAGATACGCAGTATTTT. The V gene is TRBV5-1, the J gene TRBJ2-3; D tentatively fits TRBD1 or TRBD2 (5 bases each). V lost 0 bases and J 4 bases, leaving 15 bases between the germline ends. The CDR3 runs to 16 residues. From germline, CDR1 is SGHRS and CDR2 YFSETQ.

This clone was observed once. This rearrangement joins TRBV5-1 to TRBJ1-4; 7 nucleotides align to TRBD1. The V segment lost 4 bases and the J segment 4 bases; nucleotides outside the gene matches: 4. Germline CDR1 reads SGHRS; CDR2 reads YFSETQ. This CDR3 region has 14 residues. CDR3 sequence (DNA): TGCGCCAGCAGCGCGGGACAGAATAATGAAAAACTGTTTTTT. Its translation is CASSAGQNNEKLFF.

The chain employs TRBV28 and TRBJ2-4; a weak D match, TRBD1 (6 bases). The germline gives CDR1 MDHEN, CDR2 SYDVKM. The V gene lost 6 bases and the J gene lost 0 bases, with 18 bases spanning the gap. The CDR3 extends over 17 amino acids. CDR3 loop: CASRPMDSRLAKNIQYF. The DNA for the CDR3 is TGTGCCAGCAGGCCAATGGACAGTCGGCTAGCCAAAAACATTCAGTACTTC.

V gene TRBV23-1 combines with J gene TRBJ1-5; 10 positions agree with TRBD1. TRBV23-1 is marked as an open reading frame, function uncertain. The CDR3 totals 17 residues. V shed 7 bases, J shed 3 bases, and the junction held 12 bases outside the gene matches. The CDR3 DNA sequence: TGCGCCAGCACCGATGGGCCCGACAGGGGGCACAATCAGCCCCAGCATTTT. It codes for CASTDGPDRGHNQPQHF.

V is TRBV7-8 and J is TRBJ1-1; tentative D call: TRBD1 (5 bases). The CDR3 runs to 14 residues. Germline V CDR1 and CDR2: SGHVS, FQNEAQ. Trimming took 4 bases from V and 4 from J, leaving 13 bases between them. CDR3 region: CASSSPPGGTEAFF. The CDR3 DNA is TGTGCCAGCAGCTCTCCTCCCGGGGGCACTGAAGCTTTCTTT. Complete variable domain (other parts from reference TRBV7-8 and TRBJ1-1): GAGVSQSPRYKVAKRGQDVALRCDPISGHVSLFWYQQALGQGPEFLTYFQNEAQLDKSGLPSDRFFAERPEGSVSTLKIQRTQQEDSAVYLCASSSPPGGTEAFFGQGTRLTVV.

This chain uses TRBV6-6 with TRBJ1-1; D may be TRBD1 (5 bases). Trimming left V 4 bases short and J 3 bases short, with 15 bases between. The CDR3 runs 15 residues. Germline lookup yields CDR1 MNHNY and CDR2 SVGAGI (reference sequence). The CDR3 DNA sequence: TGTGCCAGCAGTTTCCGCAGGGTTGGGGACACTGAAGCTTTCTTT. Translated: CASSFRRVGDTEAFF.

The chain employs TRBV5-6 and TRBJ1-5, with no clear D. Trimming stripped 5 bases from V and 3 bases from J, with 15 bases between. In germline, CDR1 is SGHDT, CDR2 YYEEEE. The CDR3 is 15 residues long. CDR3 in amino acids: CASSSKGLYNQPQHF. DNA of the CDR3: TGTGCCAGCAGTTCTAAGGGCCTATACAATCAGCCCCAGCATTTT.

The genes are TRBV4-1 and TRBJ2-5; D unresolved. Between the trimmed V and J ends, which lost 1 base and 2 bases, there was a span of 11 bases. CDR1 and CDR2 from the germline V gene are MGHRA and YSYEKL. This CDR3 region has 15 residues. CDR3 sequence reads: CASSQVVAVQETQYF. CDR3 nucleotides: TGCGCCAGCAGCCAAGTAGTGGCCGTACAAGAGACCCAGTACTTC.